This T cell receptor (beta chain) was retrieved from a study of OX40 agonist ivuxolimab in advanced cancers. Study outcomes and limitations: CD8+ T cells were the subset that, on average, had more expanded clones than CD4+. Some patients who did not respond also had low normalized T-cell clonal expansion. No determination was made of the antigen specificity of the expanded peripheral T cells. There was clonal expansion of CD4+ and CD8+ blood T cells by week 6 at 0.1 to 3.0 mg/kg.

Here immunoSEQ multiplex PCR was the method, and the copy in TCRdb shows in-frame clones only, minus some. Of roughly 64,000 clones detected, about 80% appear once; the ten largest clones hold around 2.1%. This clone has only one observation. Its antigen remains unknown. Germline loops: CDR1 LNHDA, CDR2 SQIVND (reference sequence). The CDR3 totals 12 residues. V dropped 5 bases and J dropped 5 bases, with 9 bases sitting between them. The sequence came from an adult with an advanced solid tumor such as melanoma, head and neck, liver or kidney cancer. The sample consisted of CD4+ or CD8+ T cells sorted from blood, taken in a trial of the OX40 agonist ivuxolimab. This chain joins TRBV19 and TRBJ1-1; no clear D. The CDR3 loop is CASSLQATEAFF. The CDR3 DNA reads TGTGCCAGTAGTCTTCAGGCGACTGAAGCTTTCTTT. Drawing the rest from reference TRBV19 and TRBJ1-1, the complete variable domain is DGGITQSPKYLFRKEGQNVTLSCEQNLNHDAMYWYRQDPGQGLRLIYYSQIVNDFQKGDIAEGYSVSREKKESFPLTVTSAQKNPTAFYLCASSLQATEAFFGQGTRLTVV.